This TCR beta chain was sequenced for a study of blood T cell repertoires in COVID-19. As for the study in general: Nucleic acid was either cDNA or gDNA, and it came from T cells, B-cell-depleted T cells, or PBMCs.

Original data processing: Reference gene primer amplification yielded estimated nucleated cell counts. Repertoires were generated with immunoSEQ multiplex PCR, while TCRdb's copy carries only in-frame clones and drops some. The V and J calls and the clone size are those of that table, but D and trimming were determined from the DNA. This sample has fewer than 35,000 clones, with about four fifths found just once. The sequenced material came from peripheral blood. This sequence originates from a man between 65 and 85 years old with acute or convalescent COVID-19.

The CDR3 coding sequence is TGTGCCAGCAGCTTAGCGTCTAGCGGGGGCTACGAGCAGTACTTC. Its translation: CASSLASSGGYEQYF. The chain uses TRBV7-2 and TRBJ2-7; TRBD2 matches at 10 bases. CDR1 is SGHTA, CDR2 FQGNSA, per germline. The length of the CDR3 is 15 residues. The V segment lost 0 bases and the J segment 3 bases; nucleotides outside the gene matches: 2.